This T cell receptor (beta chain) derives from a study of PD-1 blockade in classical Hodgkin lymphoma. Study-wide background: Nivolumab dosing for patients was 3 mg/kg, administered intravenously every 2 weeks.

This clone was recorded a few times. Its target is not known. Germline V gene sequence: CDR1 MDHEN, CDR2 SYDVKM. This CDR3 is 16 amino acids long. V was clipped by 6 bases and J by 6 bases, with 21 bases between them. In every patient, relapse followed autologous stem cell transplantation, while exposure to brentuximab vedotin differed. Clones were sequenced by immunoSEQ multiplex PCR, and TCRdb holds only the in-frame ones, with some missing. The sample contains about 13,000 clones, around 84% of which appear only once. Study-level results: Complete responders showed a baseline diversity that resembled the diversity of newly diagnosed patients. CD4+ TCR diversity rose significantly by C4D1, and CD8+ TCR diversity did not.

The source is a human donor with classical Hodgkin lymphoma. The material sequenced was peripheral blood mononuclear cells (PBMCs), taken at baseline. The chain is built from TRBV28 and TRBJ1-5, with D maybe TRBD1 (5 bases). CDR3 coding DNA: TGTGCCAGCAGCCCCCGGGACCCATCTTCGGGTCAGCCCCAGCATTTT. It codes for CASSPRDPSSGQPQHF.